The 18 T cell receptor beta chains given below trace back to one sample, sequenced in a study of neoadjuvant nivolumab and ipilimumab in lung cancer. Sequencing used immunoSEQ multiplex PCR; TCRdb keeps in-frame clones, though not all of them. The sample shows tens of thousands of clones, around 80% of them seen only once. The specimen comprised peripheral blood, sampled before neoadjuvant nivolumab, alone or with ipilimumab. These receptors came from an adult with non-small cell lung cancer.

This chain joins TRBV7-2 and TRBJ1-2; no clear D. This CDR3 has 13 amino acids. Trimming removed 5 bases from V and 7 bases from J, with 14 bases in between. From germline, CDR1 is SGHTA and CDR2 FQGNSA. DNA for the CDR3: TGTGCCAGCAGCCTCTATGATAATGGTGGCTACACCTTC. Amino acid sequence: CASSLYDNGGYTF.

In this sample, this clone turned up once. The V call is TRBV29-1, the J call TRBJ1-4, with 9 nucleotides matching TRBD1. CDR3 length: 11 residues. In germline, CDR1 is SQVTM, CDR2 ANQGSEA. J was trimmed by 8 bases and V by 6 bases; bases with no gene match: 1. DNA for the CDR3: TGCAGCGTAGACAGGGGGGAAAAACTGTTTTTT. Translation gives CSVDRGEKLFF. The whole variable domain, filled in from reference TRBV29-1 and TRBJ1-4, reads SAVISQKPSRDICQRGTSLTIQCQVDSQVTMMFWYRQQPGQSLTLIATANQGSEATYESGFVIDKFPISRPNLTFSTLTVSNMSPEDSSIYLCSVDRGEKLFFGSGTQLSVL.

CDR3 DNA sequence: TGTGCCAGCAGTTTTCCCGACGGGAACTATGGCTACACCTTC. Amino acids: CASSFPDGNYGYTF. The chain has TRBV28 and TRBJ1-2; D is unclear. CDR3 length equals 14 residues. V lost 3 bases and J 2 bases, leaving 10 bases between the germline ends. In germline, CDR1 is MDHEN, CDR2 SYDVKM.

This chain joins TRBV6-6 and TRBJ1-5; TRBD1 might be the D (6 bases). This CDR3 region has 15 residues. Between the trimmed V and J ends, which lost 2 bases and 2 bases, there was a span of 10 bases. CDR1 and CDR2 from the germline V gene are MNHNY and SVGAGI (reference sequence). CDR3 protein: CASSYTTGGNQPQHF. The CDR3 coding sequence is TGTGCCAGCAGTTACACGACAGGTGGCAATCAGCCCCAGCATTTT.

V gene TRBV19 combines with J gene TRBJ1-4; D is unresolved. CDR1 and CDR2 from the germline V gene are LNHDA and SQIVND (reference sequence). The CDR3 is made up of 13 amino acids. V dropped 2 bases and J dropped 7 bases, with 8 bases sitting between them. As DNA, the CDR3 is TGTGCCAGTAGTATAAATCGAGGTGAAAAACTGTTTTTT. Its protein is CASSINRGEKLFF.

The count of this clone is one. V is TRBV5-1 and J is TRBJ1-1; a possible D gene is TRBD1 (6 bases). Trimming shortened V by 4 bases and J by 4 bases, and 14 bases separated the two germline ends. The CDR3 has 14 amino acids. Germline V gene sequence: CDR1 SGHRS, CDR2 YFSETQ. Written as DNA, the CDR3 is TGCGCCAGCAGCCTCGGACAGCCCCTCACTGAAGCTTTCTTT. It yields the protein CASSLGQPLTEAFF.

This chain connects TRBV19 to TRBJ1-3, with D possibly matching TRBD1 (6 bases). Trimming took 6 bases from V and 0 from J, leaving 15 bases between them. The CDR3 extends over 16 amino acids. Germline assignment: CDR1 LNHDA and CDR2 SQIVND (reference sequence). CDR3 DNA: TGTGCCAGTAGATACTCCCAGGGGTACTCTGGAAACACCATATATTTT. Its protein product is CASRYSQGYSGNTIYF.

This CDR3 reads CASSRLPGQGYYEQYF. The CDR3 DNA reads as TGTGCCAGTAGTAGACTTCCGGGACAGGGGTACTACGAGCAGTACTTC. This chain connects TRBV19 to TRBJ2-7, with 10 bases fitting TRBD1. CDR3 length equals 16 residues. Germline-derived CDR1 and CDR2 are LNHDA and SQIVND (reference sequence). Trimming took 4 bases from V and 3 from J; bases not matched to a gene: 9.

V is TRBV29-1 and J is TRBJ1-5; 9 bases are a match to TRBD1. Germline CDR1 and CDR2: SQVTM and ANQGSEA. The CDR3 has 14 residues. The J segment lost 1 base and the V segment lost 4 bases, leaving 2 bases of the junction unmatched. This CDR3 is CSVAQGASNQPQHF. Here the CDR3 DNA reads TGCAGCGTTGCACAGGGGGCCAGCAATCAGCCCCAGCATTTT.

The CDR3 here is CASSMGGFTDTQYF. CDR3 DNA sequence: TGTGCCAGTAGTATGGGGGGCTTCACAGATACGCAGTATTTT. The chain combines TRBV19 with TRBJ2-3; D assignment may be TRBD1 or TRBD2 (6 bases each). The CDR3 has 14 amino acids. V was cut by 3 bases and J by 2 bases, with 9 bases left in between. The germline gives CDR1 LNHDA, CDR2 SQIVND (reference sequence).

V usage is TRBV5-1 and J usage is TRBJ1-1, with 7 bases aligning to TRBD1. J was trimmed by 5 bases and V by 0 bases; bases with no gene match: 19. The germline V gene encodes CDR1 SGHRS and CDR2 YFSETQ. The CDR3 runs 19 residues. The CDR3 DNA is TGCGCCAGCAGCTTGGAACCCGGACAGGAATTGTCTAGGGCAACTGAAGCTTTCTTT. This sequence encodes CASSLEPGQELSRATEAFF.

This chain connects TRBV6-1 to TRBJ2-7; a possible D gene is TRBD1 (5 bases). In germline, CDR1 is MNHNS, CDR2 SASEGT. The CDR3 sequence is 17 residues long. V lost 0 bases and J lost 2, with 17 bases in between. The CDR3 DNA sequence: TGTGCCAGCAGTGAAGCGCGTGGGGCAGGGTGGGCCTACGAGCAGTACTTC. This sequence encodes CASSEARGAGWAYEQYF.

The chain combines TRBV15 with TRBJ2-3, with D perhaps matching TRBD2 (6 bases). Trimming left V 0 bases short and J 5 bases short, with 6 bases between. Germline values: CDR1 LNHNV, CDR2 YYDKDF (reference sequence). The CDR3 loop spans 13 amino acids. The CDR3 DNA reads TGTGCCACCAGCAGAGATAGCGGAGATACGCAGTATTTT. Translated: CATSRDSGDTQYF.

This clone has a single count. The chain has TRBV10-2 and TRBJ2-1; no reliable D call. The CDR3 sequence is 16 residues long. Trimming stripped 1 base from V and 6 bases from J, with 16 bases between. Per germline, CDR1 WSHSY and CDR2 SAAADI. This CDR3 is CASSEFRAQPGNEQFF. DNA of the CDR3: TGCGCCAGCAGTGAGTTCCGGGCCCAGCCGGGCAATGAGCAGTTCTTC.

V and J are TRBV5-5 and TRBJ1-6, with TRBD1 identical over 7 bases. This CDR3 is 14 amino acids long. Germline V lookup: CDR1 SGHKS, CDR2 YYEKEE (reference sequence). V shed 4 bases and J 9 bases; nucleotides not matched to a gene: 7. CDR3 bases: TGTGCCAGCAGCATCAGACAGGGTACTTCACCCCTCCACTTT. It specifies CASSIRQGTSPLHF. Combining the CDR3 with reference TRBV5-5 and TRBJ1-6 gives the whole variable domain DAGVTQSPTHLIKTRGQQVTLRCSPISGHKSVSWYQQVLGQGPQFIFQYYEKEERGRGNFPDRFSARQFPNYSSELNVNALLLGDSALYLCASSIRQGTSPLHFGNGTRLTVT.

The gene calls are TRBV27 and TRBJ1-1, with no clear D. The CDR3 extends over 15 amino acids. Germline-derived CDR1 and CDR2 are MNHEY and SMNVEV (reference sequence). Trimming stripped 0 bases from V and 0 bases from J, with 8 bases between. The CDR3 is CASSLSRKMNTEAFF. CDR3 in DNA: TGTGCCAGCAGTTTATCGCGCAAAATGAACACTGAAGCTTTCTTT.

The rearrangement uses TRBV5-1 and TRBJ2-1, with 8 bases aligning to TRBD2. CDR3 length equals 14 residues. CDR1 SGHRS and CDR2 YFSETQ come from the germline V gene. Trimming took 4 bases from V and 4 from J; bases not matched to a gene: 4. Here the CDR3 reads CASSEGLVYNEQFF. The CDR3 DNA reads as TGCGCCAGCAGCGAGGGACTAGTATACAATGAGCAGTTCTTC.

This clone has just one count. This rearrangement joins TRBV5-1 to TRBJ2-7, with 9 bases fitting TRBD1. In germline, CDR1 is SGHRS, CDR2 YFSETQ. This CDR3 spans 14 amino acids. The junction had 3 bases not matched to a gene; V was cut back by 2 bases and J by 3 bases. The CDR3 nucleotides read TGCGCCAGCAGCTTTATGACAGGGGGCTACGAGCAGTACTTC. Translation gives CASSFMTGGYEQYF.